The present T cell receptor (beta chain) was sequenced within a study of CD8 T cells in ankylosing spondylitis. This CDR3 has 15 residues. V lost 2 bases to trimming and J lost 1 base; unmatched junction nucleotides: 4. In germline, CDR1 is SGHKS, CDR2 YYEKEE (reference sequence). Study results and caveats: Seemingly distinctive of ankylosing spondylitis blood was a TCR beta motif formed by eight highly homologous variants.

5'-RACE, quantitative and with molecular barcodes, yielded the TCR beta libraries. MiXCR, run by TCRdb on the 5' RACE reads, gives a single entry per CDR3 protein. The data contain a few hundred thousand distinct CDR3 sequences, 20% to 25% of them singletons. This clonotype was seen repeatedly, ten times or more. Its antigen is currently unknown. The clonotype was recovered from a male donor with ankylosing spondylitis. Sample: blood, either unsorted or a sorted T cell fraction (not recorded which). The V and J genes are TRBV5-5 and TRBJ2-7, with 9 positions matching TRBD1. CDR3 DNA sequence: TGTGCCAGCAGCTTCATGGGACAGGGTTCCTACGAGCAGTACTTC. Amino acids: CASSFMGQGSYEQYF.